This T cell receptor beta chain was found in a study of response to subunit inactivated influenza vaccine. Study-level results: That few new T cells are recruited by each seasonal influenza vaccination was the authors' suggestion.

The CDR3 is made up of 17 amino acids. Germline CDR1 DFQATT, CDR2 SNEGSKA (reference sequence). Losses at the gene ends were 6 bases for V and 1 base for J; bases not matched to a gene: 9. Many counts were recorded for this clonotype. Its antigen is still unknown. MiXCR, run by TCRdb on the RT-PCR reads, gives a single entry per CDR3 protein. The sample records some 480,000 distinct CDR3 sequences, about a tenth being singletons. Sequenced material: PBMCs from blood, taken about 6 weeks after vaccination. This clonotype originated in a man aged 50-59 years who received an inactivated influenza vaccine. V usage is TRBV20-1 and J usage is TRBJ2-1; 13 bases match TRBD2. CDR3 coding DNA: TGCAGTGCCCCGACTAGCGGGGGGTCCATTTCCTACAATGAGCAGTTCTTC. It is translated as CSAPTSGGSISYNEQFF.